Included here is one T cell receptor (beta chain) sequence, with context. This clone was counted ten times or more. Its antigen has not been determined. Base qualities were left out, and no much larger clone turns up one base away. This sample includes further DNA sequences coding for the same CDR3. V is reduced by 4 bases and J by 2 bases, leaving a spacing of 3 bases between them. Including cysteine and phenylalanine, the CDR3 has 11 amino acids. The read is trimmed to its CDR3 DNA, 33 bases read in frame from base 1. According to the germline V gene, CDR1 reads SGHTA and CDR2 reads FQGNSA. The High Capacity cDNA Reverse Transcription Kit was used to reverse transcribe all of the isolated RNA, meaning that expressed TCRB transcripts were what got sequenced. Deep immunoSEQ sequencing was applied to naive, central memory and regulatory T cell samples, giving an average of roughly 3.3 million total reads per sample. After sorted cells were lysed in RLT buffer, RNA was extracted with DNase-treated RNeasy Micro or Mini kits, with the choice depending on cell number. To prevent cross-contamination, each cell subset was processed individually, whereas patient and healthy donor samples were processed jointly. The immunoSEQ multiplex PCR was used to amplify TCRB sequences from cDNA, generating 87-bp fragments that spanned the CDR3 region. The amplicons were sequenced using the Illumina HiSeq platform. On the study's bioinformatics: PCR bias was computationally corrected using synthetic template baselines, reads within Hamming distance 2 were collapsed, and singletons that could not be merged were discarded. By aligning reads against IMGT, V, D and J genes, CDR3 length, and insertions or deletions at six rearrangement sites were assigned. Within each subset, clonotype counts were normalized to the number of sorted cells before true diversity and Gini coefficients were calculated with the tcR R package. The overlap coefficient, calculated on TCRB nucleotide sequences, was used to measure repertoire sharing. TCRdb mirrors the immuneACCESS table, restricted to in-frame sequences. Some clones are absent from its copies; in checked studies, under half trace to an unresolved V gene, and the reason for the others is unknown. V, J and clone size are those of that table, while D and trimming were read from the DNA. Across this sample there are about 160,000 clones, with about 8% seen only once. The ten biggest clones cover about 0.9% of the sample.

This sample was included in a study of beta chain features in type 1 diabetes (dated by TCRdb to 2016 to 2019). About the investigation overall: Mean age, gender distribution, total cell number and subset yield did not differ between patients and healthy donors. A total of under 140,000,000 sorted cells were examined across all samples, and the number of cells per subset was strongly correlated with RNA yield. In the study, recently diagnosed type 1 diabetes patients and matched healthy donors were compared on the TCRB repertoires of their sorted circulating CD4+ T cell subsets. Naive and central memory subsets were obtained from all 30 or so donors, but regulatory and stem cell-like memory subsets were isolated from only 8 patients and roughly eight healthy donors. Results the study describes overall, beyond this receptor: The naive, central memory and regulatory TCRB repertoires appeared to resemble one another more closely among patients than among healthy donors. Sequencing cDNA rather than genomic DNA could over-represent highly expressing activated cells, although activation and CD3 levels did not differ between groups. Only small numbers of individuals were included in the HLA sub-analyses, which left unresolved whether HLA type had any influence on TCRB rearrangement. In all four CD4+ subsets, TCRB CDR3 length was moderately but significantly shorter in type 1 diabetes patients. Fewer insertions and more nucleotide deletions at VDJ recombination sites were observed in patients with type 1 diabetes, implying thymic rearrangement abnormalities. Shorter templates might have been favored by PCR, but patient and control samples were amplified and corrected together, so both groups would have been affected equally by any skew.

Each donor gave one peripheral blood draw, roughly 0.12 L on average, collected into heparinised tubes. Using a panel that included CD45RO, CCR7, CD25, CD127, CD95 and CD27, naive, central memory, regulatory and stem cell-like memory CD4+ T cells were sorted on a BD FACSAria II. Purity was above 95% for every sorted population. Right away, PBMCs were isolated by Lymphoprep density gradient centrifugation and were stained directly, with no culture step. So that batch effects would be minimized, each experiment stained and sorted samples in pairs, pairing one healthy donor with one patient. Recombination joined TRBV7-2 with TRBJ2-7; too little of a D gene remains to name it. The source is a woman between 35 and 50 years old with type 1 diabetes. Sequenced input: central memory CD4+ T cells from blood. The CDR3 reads CASSSAYEQYF. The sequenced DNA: TGTGCCAGCAGCTCGGCCTACGAGCAGTACTTC.